This T cell receptor (beta chain) appears in the sequencing data of a study of long-term antiretroviral therapy in people with HIV. The CDR3 length is 14 residues. Trimming took off 0 bases at V and 6 bases at J, with 11 bases between the two ends. CDR1 and CDR2 (germline): SGHRS, YFSETQ. Assay version v3.0 of immunoSEQ was used, and it was run at survey level. Clones were sequenced by immunoSEQ multiplex PCR, and TCRdb holds only the in-frame ones, with some missing. Of fewer than 30,000 clones in the sample, more than 80% were seen once. The chain joins TRBV5-1 to TRBJ2-3; no reliable D call. This clonotype originated in a man aged 40-55 years with HIV. This specimen consisted of unsorted PBMCs, obtained 3 years after starting antiretroviral therapy. The CDR3 loop reads CASSLDGPMDTQYF. The DNA of the CDR3 is TGCGCCAGCAGCTTGGACGGACCTATGGATACGCAGTATTTT. Complete variable domain (other parts from reference TRBV5-1 and TRBJ2-3): KAGVTQTPRYLIKTRGQQVTLSCSPISGHRSVSWYQQTPGQGLQFLFEYFSETQRNKGNFPGRFSGRQFSNSRSEMNVSTLELGDSALYLCASSLDGPMDTQYFGPGTRLTVL.